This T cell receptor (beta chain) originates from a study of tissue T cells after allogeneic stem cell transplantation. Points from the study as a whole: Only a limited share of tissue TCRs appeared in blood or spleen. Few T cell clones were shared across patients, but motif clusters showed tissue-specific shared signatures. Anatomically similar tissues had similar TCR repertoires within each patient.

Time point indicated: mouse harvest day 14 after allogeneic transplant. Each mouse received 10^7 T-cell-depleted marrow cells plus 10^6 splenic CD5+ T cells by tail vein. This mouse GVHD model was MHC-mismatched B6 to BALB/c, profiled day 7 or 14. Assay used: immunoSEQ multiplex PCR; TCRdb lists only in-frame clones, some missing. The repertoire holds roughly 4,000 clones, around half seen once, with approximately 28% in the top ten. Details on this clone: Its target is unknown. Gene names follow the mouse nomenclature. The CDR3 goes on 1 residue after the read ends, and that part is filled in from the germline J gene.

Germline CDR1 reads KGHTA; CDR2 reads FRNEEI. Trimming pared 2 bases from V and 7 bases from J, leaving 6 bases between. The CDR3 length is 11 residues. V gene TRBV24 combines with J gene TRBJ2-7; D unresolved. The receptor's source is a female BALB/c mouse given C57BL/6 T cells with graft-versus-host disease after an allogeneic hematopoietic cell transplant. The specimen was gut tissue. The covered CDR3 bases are TGTGCCAGCAGTCTGGGCTGGGAACAGTAC. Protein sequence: CASSLGWEQY. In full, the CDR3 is CASSLGWEQYF.